This T cell receptor beta chain was retrieved from a study of cytomegalovirus exposure and HLA in healthy donors. The CDR3 is 16 residues long. The germline CDR1 and CDR2 sequences are SGHDT and YYEEEE. V lost 4 bases and J lost 5; bases outside the gene matches: 11. The protocol was immunoSEQ multiplex PCR, while the TCRdb copy is restricted to in-frame clones and leaves out a portion. The sample shows 90,000 to 150,000 clones, more than 70% of them seen only once. The sample taken for sequencing was PBMCs. The TCR comes from a man younger than 35 in good health and CMV-seronegative. This rearrangement joins TRBV5-6 to TRBJ2-5, with 10 nucleotides matching TRBD2. CDR3 bases: TGTGCCAGCAGCGAACCTCTAGCGGGGGATAGGGAGACCCAGTACTTC. Its protein is CASSEPLAGDRETQYF.